One sample yielded the 16 T cell receptor beta chains listed below, sequenced in a study of T cells after yellow fever vaccination. One entry per CDR3 protein, called by TCRdb with MiXCR from the 5' RACE reads. The sample has 300,000 or so distinct CDR3 sequences, approximately 8% seen once. The specimen comprised PBMCs, sampled roughly 46 days after the first yellow fever vaccination. Every receptor here comes from a man between 18 and 29 years old who received the YFV17D yellow fever vaccine.

The chain links TRBV7-2 to TRBJ2-6; 8 bases align to TRBD1. Germline assignment: CDR1 SGHTA and CDR2 FQGNSA. The CDR3 extends over 14 amino acids. Trimming cost V 8 bases and J 1 base; bases outside gene matches: 1. DNA of the CDR3: TGTGCCAGCGGACAGGGATCTGGGGCCAACGTCCTGACTTTC. This sequence encodes CASGQGSGANVLTF.

This clonotype was detected many times. The V call is TRBV21-1, the J call TRBJ2-6. TRBV21-1 is marked as a pseudogene. The CDR3 has 15 amino acids. CDR3: CASSKDSSGANVLTF. For the CDR3, the DNA is TGTGCCAGCAGCAAAGACAGCTCTGGGGCCAACGTCCTGACTTTC.

The chain recombines TRBV4-1 with TRBJ2-7; TRBD2 is a possible D gene (5 bases). This CDR3 is 14 amino acids long. CDR1 MGHRA and CDR2 YSYEKL come from the germline V gene. Trimming cost V 2 bases and J 2 bases, with 10 bases left between them. The CDR3 sequence is CASSQSGAAYEQYF. The CDR3 region has the DNA TGCGCCAGCAGCCAATCTGGAGCGGCCTACGAGCAGTACTTC.

This clonotype was detected a few times. The chain combines TRBV6-6 with TRBJ2-7; D remains unclear. CDR3 length: 13 amino acids. CDR1 is MNHNY and CDR2 is SVGAGI in the germline V gene (reference sequence). V lost 7 bases and J lost 0, with 10 bases in between. CDR3: CASTLGLSYEQYF. As DNA, the CDR3 is TGTGCCAGCACCCTGGGCCTCTCCTACGAGCAGTACTTC.

The V call is TRBV27, the J call TRBJ2-2; D is undetermined. This CDR3 contains 13 residues. Per germline, CDR1 MNHEY and CDR2 SMNVEV (reference sequence). Trimming cost V 7 bases and J 6 bases, with 12 bases left between them. Here the CDR3 DNA reads TGTGCCAGCATCGCATCTTTCCCCGGGGAGCTGTTTTTT. It yields the protein CASIASFPGELFF.

V is TRBV12-3 or TRBV12-4 and J is TRBJ2-2; the D is unclear. Trimming cost V 7 bases and J 4 bases, with 10 bases left between them. The CDR3 has 13 amino acids. Here the CDR3 DNA reads TGTGCCAGCAAGGGCCCGAGCACCGGGGAGCTGTTTTTT. Protein sequence: CASKGPSTGELFF.

This chain uses TRBV12-3 or TRBV12-4 with TRBJ2-5, with a tentative D call TRBD2 (7 bases). V was clipped by 6 bases and J by 1 base, with 15 bases between them. This CDR3 contains 15 residues. The CDR3, as DNA: TGTGCCAGCAGATTCGGGGGGACATTCCAAGAGACCCAGTACTTC. Protein: CASRFGGTFQETQYF.

In its sample, this clonotype was seen a few times. This chain connects TRBV9 to TRBJ2-5; D is perhaps TRBD1 (5 bases). This CDR3 has 13 amino acids. Trimming took off 9 bases at V and 2 bases at J, with 14 bases between the two ends. Germline loops: CDR1 SGDLS, CDR2 YYNGEE. CDR3 nucleotide sequence: TGTGCCACTTGGGGCAGACTTCAAGAGACCCAGTACTTC. It yields the protein CATWGRLQETQYF.

At least ten counts were recorded for this clonotype. V and J are TRBV20-1 and TRBJ1-5, with D unresolved. The CDR3 is 12 residues long. Per germline, CDR1 DFQATT and CDR2 SNEGSKA (reference sequence). The V end lost 1 base, the J end lost 5 bases, and 6 bases lay between the germline ends. In DNA form, the CDR3 reads TGCAGTGCTAGAGCCGGGGATCAGCCCCAGCATTTT. Translated: CSARAGDQPQHF.

Written as DNA, the CDR3 is TGTGCCAGCAGCCTGGACAGGGGGAGTCAGCCCCAGCATTTT. Protein product: CASSLDRGSQPQHF. The chain joins TRBV7-9 to TRBJ1-5; TRBD1 matches 10 bases. CDR3 size: 14 residues. The V segment lost 5 bases and the J segment 6 bases; nucleotides outside the gene matches: 4. CDR1 is SEHNR, CDR2 FQNEAQ, per germline (reference sequence).

CDR3 in DNA: TGTGCCAGCAGCCCCTTGCCCGGGGGGGTCACAGATACGCAGTATTTT. Protein sequence: CASSPLPGGVTDTQYF. This rearrangement joins TRBV11-2 to TRBJ2-3, with 8 bases that match TRBD2. Germline-derived CDR1 and CDR2 are SGHAT and FQNNGV. The CDR3 extends over 16 amino acids. V lost 5 bases to trimming and J lost 2 bases; unmatched junction nucleotides: 9.

This clonotype was seen more than once but under ten times. The V call is TRBV5-4, the J call TRBJ2-7, with D tentatively TRBD2 (5 bases). The CDR3 length is 14 residues. Germline CDR1 and CDR2: SGHNT and YYREEE (reference sequence). V was pared by 2 bases and J by 7 bases, with 16 bases between. The CDR3: CASSFYGSVREQYV. The CDR3 nucleotides are TGTGCCAGCAGCTTTTATGGGAGTGTTAGAGAGCAGTACGTC.

This clonotype was found a few times. The chain uses TRBV18 and TRBJ1-5; 7 nucleotides match TRBD1. V shed 3 bases, J shed 2 bases, and the junction held 4 bases outside the gene matches. The V gene's germline CDR1 is KGHSH and CDR2 LQKENI. The CDR3 spans 15 residues. The CDR3 DNA reads as TGTGCCAGCTCACCTAGGGGGCAGGGCAATCAGCCCCAGCATTTT. Translated, it gives CASSPRGQGNQPQHF.

There are many counts of this clonotype. The chain has TRBV20-1 and TRBJ2-5; tentative D call: TRBD2 (6 bases). This CDR3 region has 14 residues. The V and J ends lost 0 bases and 5 bases respectively, with 13 bases between them. Germline assignment: CDR1 DFQATT and CDR2 SNEGSKA (reference sequence). The CDR3 protein is CSARDPTGVETQYF. For the CDR3, the DNA is TGCAGTGCTAGAGATCCCACGGGGGTGGAGACCCAGTACTTC.

This clonotype was detected a few times. The chain couples TRBV7-2 to TRBJ1-5, with D possibly being TRBD1 (5 bases). The CDR3 is made up of 15 amino acids. Trimming took off 1 base at V and 3 bases at J, with 10 bases between the two ends. From germline, CDR1 is SGHTA and CDR2 FQGNSA. In DNA, the CDR3 is TGTGCCAGCAGCTTAGGAGCAGGGATCAATCAGCCCCAGCATTTT. Protein sequence: CASSLGAGINQPQHF.

CDR3 DNA sequence: TGTGCCACCAGCAGAGAGGGACGGCAGGGCGGGACCCAGTACTTC. Translating it yields CATSREGRQGGTQYF. This chain uses TRBV15 with TRBJ2-5, with D perhaps TRBD1 or TRBD2 (5 bases each). Germline V CDR1 and CDR2: LNHNV, YYDKDF (reference sequence). Trimming pared 0 bases from V and 7 bases from J, leaving 15 bases between. The CDR3 is 15 amino acids.